The 32 T cell receptor beta chains presented below share a single source sample, sequenced in a study of siplizumab effects on memory and regulatory T cells. Sequenced by immunoSEQ multiplex PCR; TCRdb stores in-frame clones only, minus some. The sample holds about 50,000 clones; more than 85% are singletons and the top ten take 15% to 20%. The sequenced material came from CD8+ T cells sorted from blood. The source is a human donor in good health.

The chain has TRBV9 and TRBJ2-3, with unresolved D. V shed 0 bases and J shed 12 bases, with 14 bases lying between them. The CDR3 length is 13 residues. Germline V CDR1 and CDR2: SGDLS, YYNGEE. CDR3 nucleotides: TGTGCCAGCAGCGTAGTAGGCCTTTGGCCCCAGTATTTT. It codes for CASSVVGLWPQYF.

This rearrangement joins TRBV7-6 to TRBJ2-3, with D unclear. The CDR3 is 15 residues long. Germline CDR1 reads SGHVS; CDR2 reads FNYEAQ. The ends were cut back, 1 base at V and 2 bases at J, with 10 bases in the middle. The CDR3 region is CASSLVPGTTDTQYF. The CDR3 region has the DNA TGTGCCAGCAGCTTAGTTCCGGGCACCACAGATACGCAGTATTTT.

The chain uses TRBV7-9 and TRBJ2-7; 8 positions agree with TRBD2. Germline V CDR1 and CDR2: SEHNR, FQNEAQ (reference sequence). V lost 4 bases, J lost 1 base, and 9 bases stayed unmatched. The CDR3 sequence is 16 residues long. The CDR3 sequence is CASSYEPGLGSYEQYF. The CDR3 nucleotides read TGTGCCAGCAGCTACGAACCGGGACTAGGTTCCTACGAGCAGTACTTC.

V gene TRBV6-1 combines with J gene TRBJ1-2, with D unresolved. Germline CDR1 is MNHNS and CDR2 is SASEGT. With 7 bases removed from V and 6 bases from J, the gap between germline ends came to 15 bases. The CDR3 has 13 residues. The chain's CDR3 is CASNHEIGDGYTF. The CDR3 DNA sequence: TGTGCCAGCAACCACGAAATTGGGGATGGCTACACCTTC.

The chain links TRBV9 to TRBJ2-1; 9 bases agree with TRBD2. This CDR3 has 15 residues. Germline V lookup: CDR1 SGDLS, CDR2 YYNGEE. The V gene end was trimmed by 3 bases and the J gene end by 8 bases; junction bases not matched to a gene: 9. CDR3 sequence (DNA): TGTGCCAGCAGCGCGACACTAGCGGGTCTCGATGAGCAGTTCTTC. Translating gives CASSATLAGLDEQFF.

V usage is TRBV7-9 and J usage is TRBJ2-1, with D uncertain. This CDR3 has 12 residues. V shed 0 bases and J shed 9 bases, with 6 bases lying between them. CDR1 and CDR2 (germline): SEHNR, FQNEAQ (reference sequence). The CDR3 sequence: CASSLAGLEQFF. For the CDR3, the DNA is TGTGCCAGCAGCTTAGCAGGGCTTGAGCAGTTCTTC.

The chain is built from TRBV9 and TRBJ1-1; no definite D call. The CDR3 has 14 amino acids. Trimming cost V 0 bases and J 1 base, with 7 bases left between them. Germline V gives CDR1 SGDLS, CDR2 YYNGEE. The CDR3 sequence is CASSVDTWNTEAFF. The CDR3 coding sequence is TGTGCCAGCAGCGTAGACACTTGGAACACTGAAGCTTTCTTT.

The V call is TRBV7-9, the J call TRBJ2-5; 7 bases are a match to TRBD1. The CDR3 loop spans 13 amino acids. V lost 4 bases and J lost 2; bases outside the gene matches: 1. Germline CDR1 reads SEHNR; CDR2 reads FQNEAQ (reference sequence). CDR3 residues: CASSSTGQETQYF. CDR3 nucleotides: TGTGCCAGCAGCTCGACAGGGCAAGAGACCCAGTACTTC.

This chain connects TRBV21-1 to TRBJ2-7; the table's TRBD2 call for D was not verified on the DNA. TRBV21-1 is reported as a pseudogene. The CDR3 loop spans 14 amino acids. The CDR3 reads CASSTLRRSYEQYF. Here the CDR3 DNA reads TGTGCCAGCAGCACTTTGAGGAGGTCCTACGAGCAGTACTTC.

The chain links TRBV5-6 to TRBJ2-7; 7 bases fit TRBD2. The CDR3 spans 16 residues. Trimming at V came to 4 bases and at J to 0 bases, leaving 10 bases not matched to a gene. The germline gives CDR1 SGHDT, CDR2 YYEEEE. The CDR3 nucleotides are TGTGCCAGCAGCACCTTTACCCGGGAGGTCTCCTACGAGCAGTACTTC. Amino acids: CASSTFTREVSYEQYF.

The chain recombines TRBV4-1 with TRBJ2-1, with TRBD2 as a possible D gene (6 bases). The V and J ends lost 1 base and 1 base respectively, with 11 bases between them. Germline V CDR1 and CDR2: MGHRA, YSYEKL. The CDR3 extends over 16 amino acids. The CDR3 sequence: CASSQVPGRSYNEQFF. In nucleotides, the CDR3 is TGCGCCAGCAGCCAAGTACCCGGGAGATCCTACAATGAGCAGTTCTTC.

The J gene is TRBJ2-7, the V gene TRBV28; D gene unclear. V lost 5 bases and J lost 5, with 7 bases in between. The germline CDR1 and CDR2 sequences are MDHEN and SYDVKM. CDR3 length: 11 amino acids. For the CDR3, the DNA is TGTGCCAGCAGTCCCCACAACGAGCAGTACTTC. It translates to CASSPHNEQYF.

The chain recombines TRBV7-9 with TRBJ2-1; D is possibly TRBD2 (7 bases). The CDR3 loop spans 15 amino acids. Germline V lookup: CDR1 SEHNR, CDR2 FQNEAQ (reference sequence). V lost 7 bases to trimming and J lost 8 bases, with 21 bases between them. CDR3 region: CASTEGGKGVDEQFF. The CDR3 coding sequence is TGTGCCAGCACCGAGGGGGGGAAAGGCGTCGATGAGCAGTTCTTC.

The rearrangement joins TRBV11-2 to TRBJ2-5, with TRBD1 matching over 7 bases. Germline assignment: CDR1 SGHAT and CDR2 FQNNGV. This CDR3 spans 15 amino acids. J lost 1 base, V lost 6 bases, and 8 bases had no gene match. CDR3 protein: CASSSFRDSQETQYF. CDR3 coding DNA: TGTGCCAGCAGTTCATTCCGGGACAGCCAAGAGACCCAGTACTTC.

This chain joins TRBV4-2 and TRBJ2-5, with D possibly matching TRBD2 (6 bases). Germline V lookup: CDR1 LGHNA, CDR2 YNFKEQ. Trimming left V 2 bases short and J 11 bases short, with 21 bases between. The CDR3 runs to 15 residues. The CDR3 nucleotides read TGTGCCAGCAGCCAATGGCCGGGAGAGGCTCGAGAGCAGTACTTC. As protein: CASSQWPGEAREQYF.

The chain joins TRBV27 to TRBJ2-3; D remains ambiguous. V was clipped by 2 bases and J by 1 base, with 13 bases between them. There are 16 residues in the CDR3. CDR1 and CDR2 (germline): MNHEY, SMNVEV (reference sequence). Here the CDR3 DNA reads TGTGCCAGCAGTTTAATCCGAAACACCGGCACAGATACGCAGTATTTT. Its protein product is CASSLIRNTGTDTQYF.

This clone appeared once. The chain's CDR3 is CASSQVGKLNEKLFF. The DNA of the CDR3 is TGCGCCAGCAGCCAAGTAGGAAAGTTAAATGAAAAACTGTTTTTT. V and J are TRBV4-1 and TRBJ1-4; the D is unclear. V was pared by 1 base and J by 5 bases, with 11 bases between. The CDR3 extends over 15 amino acids. CDR1 is MGHRA and CDR2 is YSYEKL in the germline V gene.

The chain joins TRBV11-3 to TRBJ2-1, with a tentative D call TRBD2 (5 bases). V dropped 8 bases and J dropped 9 bases, with 14 bases sitting between them. The CDR3 loop spans 12 amino acids. The germline V gene has CDR1 SGHNT and CDR2 YENEEA. The CDR3 is CASGRDGGEQFF. Written as DNA, the CDR3 is TGTGCCAGCGGTCGGGATGGCGGTGAGCAGTTCTTC.

This clone was picked up one time. Mismatch with germline at one junction end may stem from a read error. Other DNA sequences within the sample encode an identical CDR3. The chain uses TRBV4-1 and TRBJ1-1; possibly TRBD1 for D (5 bases). The CDR3 has 15 residues. The germline V gene encodes CDR1 MGHRA and CDR2 YSYEKL. CDR3 sequence: CASSQVRGLNTEAFF. The CDR3 DNA follows: TGCGCCAGCAGCCAAGTTAGGGGTTTAAACACCGAAGCTTTCTTT.

The chain links TRBV19 to TRBJ2-2; TRBD2 is a possible D gene (6 bases). Germline values: CDR1 LNHDA, CDR2 SQIVND (reference sequence). This CDR3 comprises 16 residues. V was pared by 2 bases and J by 4 bases, with 14 bases between. Here the CDR3 reads CASSITPVGGTGELFF. DNA of the CDR3: TGTGCCAGTAGTATAACCCCCGTCGGGGGCACCGGGGAGCTGTTTTTT.

This chain connects TRBV19 to TRBJ2-1; no firm D call. CDR3 size: 11 residues. Germline CDR1 is LNHDA and CDR2 is SQIVND (reference sequence). Deletions cut 5 bases from V and 9 bases from J, with 8 bases between. CDR3 bases: TGTGCCAGTAGTTCGGCGTTTGAGCAGTTCTTC. Its protein product is CASSSAFEQFF.

V and J are TRBV5-1 and TRBJ2-7, with D unclear. This CDR3 region has 15 residues. The ends were cut back, 0 bases at V and 3 bases at J, with 13 bases in the middle. Germline values: CDR1 SGHRS, CDR2 YFSETQ. As DNA, the CDR3 is TGCGCCAGCAGCTTGGCCTCTGGACGAGGCTACGAGCAGTACTTC. It is translated as CASSLASGRGYEQYF. Using reference TRBV5-1 and TRBJ2-7 for the parts outside the CDR3, the full variable domain is KAGVTQTPRYLIKTRGQQVTLSCSPISGHRSVSWYQQTPGQGLQFLFEYFSETQRNKGNFPGRFSGRQFSNSRSEMNVSTLELGDSALYLCASSLASGRGYEQYFGPGTRLTVT.

Written as DNA, the CDR3 is TGTGCCAGCAGTTTATTGGACAGCAATACGCAGTATTTT. This translates into CASSLLDSNTQYF. This chain joins TRBV2 and TRBJ2-3, with a tentative D call TRBD1 (6 bases). The CDR3 runs 13 residues. Trimming cost V 5 bases and J 7 bases, with 13 bases left between them. The germline CDR1 and CDR2 sequences are SNHLY and FYNNEI.

The genes are TRBV7-9 and TRBJ1-4, with unresolved D. V was clipped by 2 bases and J by 8 bases, with 15 bases between them. Germline assignment: CDR1 SEHNR and CDR2 FQNEAQ (reference sequence). This CDR3 spans 15 amino acids. CDR3 DNA: TGTGCCAGCAGCTTATTGCCCGGGGTGGAGGAAAAACTGTTTTTT. Protein sequence: CASSLLPGVEEKLFF.

The chain combines TRBV2 with TRBJ2-2, with 8 bases lining up with TRBD1. With V trimmed by 11 bases and J by 0 bases, 8 bases remained unmatched. The length of the CDR3 is 15 residues. Germline V gives CDR1 SNHLY, CDR2 FYNNEI. The CDR3 DNA reads TGTGCCTGCCGGGACAGGCCAGCGAACACCGGGGAGCTGTTTTTT. Translated: CACRDRPANTGELFF.

V usage is TRBV28 and J usage is TRBJ1-1, with D unresolved. Germline values: CDR1 MDHEN, CDR2 SYDVKM. Trimming took 4 bases from V and 0 from J, leaving 12 bases between them. The CDR3 loop spans 15 amino acids. The CDR3, as DNA: TGTGCCAGCAGTTACCACAGTTCCTTGAACACTGAAGCTTTCTTT. Protein: CASSYHSSLNTEAFF.

The V and J genes are TRBV29-1 and TRBJ2-7; D is possibly TRBD1 (6 bases). The length of the CDR3 is 16 residues. V was pared by 1 base and J by 2 bases, with 18 bases between. Germline V gene sequence: CDR1 SQVTM, CDR2 ANQGSEA. CDR3 amino acids: CSVEAHSVGAPYEQYF. The CDR3 nucleotides read TGCAGCGTTGAAGCCCACTCGGTGGGGGCCCCCTACGAGCAGTACTTC.

The DNA for the CDR3 is TGTGCCAGCAGCTTAGATGGGGGGTGGACAGCGCAAGAGACCCAGTACTTC. As protein: CASSLDGGWTAQETQYF. This chain joins TRBV11-2 and TRBJ2-5, with D perhaps assigned TRBD1 or TRBD2 (6 bases each). CDR3 length: 17 residues. Trimming pared 0 bases from V and 2 bases from J, leaving 16 bases between. Germline V gene sequence: CDR1 SGHAT, CDR2 FQNNGV.

The gene calls are TRBV27 and TRBJ2-6; unclear D gene. Looked up from germline, CDR1 is MNHEY and CDR2 is SMNVEV (reference sequence). The V and J ends lost 3 bases and 13 bases respectively, with 13 bases between them. CDR3 length: 13 residues. For the CDR3, the DNA is TGTGCCAGCAGTTTGGGAAGGGCAAGGGTCCTGACTTTC. Translating gives CASSLGRARVLTF.

The V gene is TRBV28, the J gene TRBJ2-5, with D hard to call. Germline V gene data show CDR1 as MDHEN and CDR2 as SYDVKM. The CDR3 consists of 13 residues. With 2 bases removed from V and 5 bases from J, the gap between germline ends came to 9 bases. CDR3 residues: CASSLPGTETQYF. Here the CDR3 DNA reads TGTGCCAGCAGTTTACCTGGCACGGAGACCCAGTACTTC.

The chain uses TRBV7-9 and TRBJ2-1; 7 nucleotides agree with TRBD1. CDR3 length equals 13 residues. V lost 9 bases, J lost 5 bases, and 7 bases stayed unmatched. CDR1 and CDR2 (germline): SEHNR, FQNEAQ (reference sequence). CDR3 sequence reads: CASSGTDNNEQFF. The CDR3, as DNA: TGTGCCAGTTCCGGGACAGACAACAATGAGCAGTTCTTC.

V gene TRBV27 combines with J gene TRBJ2-7; unclear D gene. Trimming took off 5 bases at V and 3 bases at J, with 5 bases between the two ends. Germline-derived CDR1 and CDR2 are MNHEY and SMNVEV (reference sequence). The CDR3 extends over 11 amino acids. Here the CDR3 reads CASSDRYEQYF. DNA for the CDR3: TGTGCCAGCAGTGACCGCTACGAGCAGTACTTC.